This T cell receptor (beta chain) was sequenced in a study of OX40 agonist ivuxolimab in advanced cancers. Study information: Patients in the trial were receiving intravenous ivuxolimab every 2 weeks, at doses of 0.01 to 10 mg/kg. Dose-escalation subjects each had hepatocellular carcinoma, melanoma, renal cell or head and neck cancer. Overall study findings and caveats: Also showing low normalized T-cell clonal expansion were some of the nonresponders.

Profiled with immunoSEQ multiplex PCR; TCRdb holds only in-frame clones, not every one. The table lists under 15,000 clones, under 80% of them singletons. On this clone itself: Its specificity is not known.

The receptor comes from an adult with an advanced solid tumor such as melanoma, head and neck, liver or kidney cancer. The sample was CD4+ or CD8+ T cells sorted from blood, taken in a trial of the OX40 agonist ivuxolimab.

DNA for the CDR3: TGTGCCAGCAGTGCTAAGGAGACAGATACGCAGTATTTT. It is translated as CASSAKETDTQYF. This sequence joins TRBV6-4 and TRBJ2-3; D unresolved. This CDR3 is 13 amino acids long. Germline lookup yields CDR1 MRHNA and CDR2 SNTAGT. Trimming removed 4 bases from V and 3 bases from J, with 8 bases in between.